This T cell receptor (beta chain) was sequenced in a study of CD8 T cells in Susac syndrome. General observations from the study: The study recognized that the number of individuals in its TCR sequencing and HLA analysis was relatively small.

TEMRA cells underwent FACS enrichment and CD8+ and CD4+ T cells underwent negative isolation. The CDR3 sequence is 15 residues long. V lost 0 bases to trimming and J lost 4 bases, with 12 bases between them. Random hexamers were used to reverse transcribe 0.5 to 1 ug of RNA. Each CDR3 protein gets one entry after TCRdb re-called the immunoSEQ multiplex PCR reads with MiXCR. The table shows approximately 100,000 distinct CDR3 sequences, with about 96% occurring only once. Regarding this clonotype: Its antigen is still unknown.

This receptor was taken from a human donor in good health. Input material: CD4+ T cells from PBMCs. The gene calls are TRBV23-1 and TRBJ1-1; TRBD1 might be the D (6 bases). TRBV23-1 is labeled an ORF, and its function is uncertain. The CDR3 reads CASSQSGGLITEAFF. The DNA of the CDR3 is TGCGCCAGCAGTCAATCAGGGGGGCTGATCACTGAAGCTTTCTTT.